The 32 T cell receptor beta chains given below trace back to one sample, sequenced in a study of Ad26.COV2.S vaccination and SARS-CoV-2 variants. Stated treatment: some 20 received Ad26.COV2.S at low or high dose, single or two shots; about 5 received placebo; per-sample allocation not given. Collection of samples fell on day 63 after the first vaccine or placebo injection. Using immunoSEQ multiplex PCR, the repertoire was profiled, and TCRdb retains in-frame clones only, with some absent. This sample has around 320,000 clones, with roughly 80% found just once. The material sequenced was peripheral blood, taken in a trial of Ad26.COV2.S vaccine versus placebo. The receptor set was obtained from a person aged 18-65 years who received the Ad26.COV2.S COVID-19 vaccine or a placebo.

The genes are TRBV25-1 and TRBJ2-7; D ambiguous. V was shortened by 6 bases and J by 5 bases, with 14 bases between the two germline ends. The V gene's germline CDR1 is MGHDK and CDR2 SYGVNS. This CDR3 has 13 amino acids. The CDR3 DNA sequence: TGTGCCAGCAGCCCTGCCGAGTCCCACGAGCAGTACTTC. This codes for CASSPAESHEQYF.

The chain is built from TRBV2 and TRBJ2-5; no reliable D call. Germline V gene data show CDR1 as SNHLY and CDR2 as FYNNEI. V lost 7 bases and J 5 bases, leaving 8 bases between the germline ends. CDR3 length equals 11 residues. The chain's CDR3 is CASKTWETQYF. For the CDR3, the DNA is TGTGCCAGCAAAACGTGGGAGACCCAGTACTTC.

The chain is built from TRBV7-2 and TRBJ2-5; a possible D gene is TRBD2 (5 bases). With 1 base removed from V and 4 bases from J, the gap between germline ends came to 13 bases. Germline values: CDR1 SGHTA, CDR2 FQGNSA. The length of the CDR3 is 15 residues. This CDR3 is CASSLGTSRGETQYF. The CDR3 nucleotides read TGTGCCAGCAGCTTAGGGACGTCCCGGGGAGAGACCCAGTACTTC.

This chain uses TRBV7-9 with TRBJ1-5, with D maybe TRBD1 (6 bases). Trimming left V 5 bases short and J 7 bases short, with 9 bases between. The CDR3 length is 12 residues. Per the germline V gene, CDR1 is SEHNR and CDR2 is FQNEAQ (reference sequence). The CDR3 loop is CASSRGDQPQHF. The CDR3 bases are TGTGCCAGCAGCAGGGGGGACCAGCCCCAGCATTTT.

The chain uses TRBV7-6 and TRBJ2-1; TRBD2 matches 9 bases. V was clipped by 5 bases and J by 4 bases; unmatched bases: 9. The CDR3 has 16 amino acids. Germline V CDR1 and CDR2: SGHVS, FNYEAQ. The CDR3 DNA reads TGTGCCAGCAGCCAAACCGTAGCGGGGGAATACAATGAGCAGTTCTTC. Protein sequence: CASSQTVAGEYNEQFF.

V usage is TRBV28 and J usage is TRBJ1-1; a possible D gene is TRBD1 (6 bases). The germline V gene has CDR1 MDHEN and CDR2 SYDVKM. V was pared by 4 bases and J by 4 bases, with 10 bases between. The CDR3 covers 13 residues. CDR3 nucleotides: TGTGCCAGCAGTTGGGGGGCGCTCACTGAAGCTTTCTTT. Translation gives CASSWGALTEAFF.

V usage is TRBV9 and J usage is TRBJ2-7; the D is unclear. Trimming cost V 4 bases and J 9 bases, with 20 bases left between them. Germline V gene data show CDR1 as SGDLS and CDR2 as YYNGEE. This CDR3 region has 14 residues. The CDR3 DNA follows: TGTGCCAGCAGCTCCGGCAAACCAATTCATGGGCAGTACTTC. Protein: CASSSGKPIHGQYF.

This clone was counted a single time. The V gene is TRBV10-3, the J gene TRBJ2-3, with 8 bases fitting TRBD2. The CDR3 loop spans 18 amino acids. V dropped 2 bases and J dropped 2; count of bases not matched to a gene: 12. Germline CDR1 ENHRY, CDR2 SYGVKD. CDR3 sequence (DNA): TGTGCCATCAGTGAGCCCGGGACTAGTGGGACTTTCACAGATACGCAGTATTTT. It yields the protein CAISEPGTSGTFTDTQYF.

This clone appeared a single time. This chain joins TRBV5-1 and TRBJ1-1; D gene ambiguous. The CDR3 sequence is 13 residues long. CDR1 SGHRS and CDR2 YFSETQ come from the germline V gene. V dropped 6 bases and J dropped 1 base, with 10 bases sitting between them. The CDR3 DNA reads TGCGCCAGCATGGGTCAGCAGAACACTGAAGCTTTCTTT. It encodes CASMGQQNTEAFF.

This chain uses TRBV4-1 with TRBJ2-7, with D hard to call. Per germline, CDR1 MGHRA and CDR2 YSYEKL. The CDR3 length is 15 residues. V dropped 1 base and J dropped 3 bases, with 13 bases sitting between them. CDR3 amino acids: CASSQVSLAGYEQYF. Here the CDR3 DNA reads TGCGCCAGCAGCCAAGTGAGTCTCGCCGGCTACGAGCAGTACTTC.

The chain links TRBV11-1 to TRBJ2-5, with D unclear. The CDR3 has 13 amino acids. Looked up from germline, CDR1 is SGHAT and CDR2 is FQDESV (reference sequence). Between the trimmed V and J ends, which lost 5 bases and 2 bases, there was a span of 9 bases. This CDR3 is CASSPPGQETQYF. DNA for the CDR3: TGTGCCAGCAGCCCCCCCGGACAAGAGACCCAGTACTTC.

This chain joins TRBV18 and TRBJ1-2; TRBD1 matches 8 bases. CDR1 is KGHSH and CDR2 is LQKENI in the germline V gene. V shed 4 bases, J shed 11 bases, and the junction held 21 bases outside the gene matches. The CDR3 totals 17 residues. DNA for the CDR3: TGTGCCAGCTCACGAGGAAATGGACAGGGTAATATCGTCGGGTACACCTTC. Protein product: CASSRGNGQGNIVGYTF. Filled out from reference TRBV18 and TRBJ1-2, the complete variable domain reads NAGVMQNPRHLVRRRGQEARLRCSPMKGHSHVYWYRQLPEEGLKFMVYLQKENIIDESGMPKERFSAEFPKEGPSILRIQQVVRGDSAAYFCASSRGNGQGNIVGYTFGSGTRLTVV.

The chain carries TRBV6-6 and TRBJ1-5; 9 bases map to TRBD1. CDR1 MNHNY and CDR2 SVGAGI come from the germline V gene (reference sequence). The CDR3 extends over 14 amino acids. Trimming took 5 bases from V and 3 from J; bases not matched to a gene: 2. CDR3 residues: CASSGQGTNQPQHF. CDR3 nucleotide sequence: TGTGCCAGCAGTGGACAGGGGACCAATCAGCCCCAGCATTTT.

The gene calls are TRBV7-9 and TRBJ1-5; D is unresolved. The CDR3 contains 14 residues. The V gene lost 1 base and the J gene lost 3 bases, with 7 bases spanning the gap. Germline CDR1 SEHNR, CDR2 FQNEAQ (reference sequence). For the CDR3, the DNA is TGTGCCAGCAGCTTAGGGGCAGACAATCAGCCCCAGCATTTT. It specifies CASSLGADNQPQHF.

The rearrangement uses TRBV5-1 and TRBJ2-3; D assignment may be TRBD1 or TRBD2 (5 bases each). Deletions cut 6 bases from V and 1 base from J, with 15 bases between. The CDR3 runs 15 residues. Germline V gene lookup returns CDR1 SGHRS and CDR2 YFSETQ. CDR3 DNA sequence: TGCGCCAGCAAGTCCATCGGGACCCGCACAGATACGCAGTATTTT. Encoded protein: CASKSIGTRTDTQYF.

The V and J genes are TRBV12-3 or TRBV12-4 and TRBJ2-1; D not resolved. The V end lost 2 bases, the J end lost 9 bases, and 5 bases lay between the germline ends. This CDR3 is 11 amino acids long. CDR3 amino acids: CASSLRREQFF. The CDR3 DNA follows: TGTGCCAGCAGTTTACGCCGTGAGCAGTTCTTC.

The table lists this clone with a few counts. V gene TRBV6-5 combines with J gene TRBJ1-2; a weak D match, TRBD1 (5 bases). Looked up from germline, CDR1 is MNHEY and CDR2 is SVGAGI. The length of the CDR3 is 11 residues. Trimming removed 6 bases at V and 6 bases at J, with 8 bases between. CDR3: CASRQGNGYTF. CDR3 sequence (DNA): TGTGCCAGCAGGCAGGGTAATGGCTACACCTTC.

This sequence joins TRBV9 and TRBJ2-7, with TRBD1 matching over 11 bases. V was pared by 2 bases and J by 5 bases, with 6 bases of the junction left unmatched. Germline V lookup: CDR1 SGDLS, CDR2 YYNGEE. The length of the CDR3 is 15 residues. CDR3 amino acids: CASSVTGTGGHEQYF. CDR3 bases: TGTGCCAGCAGCGTGACCGGGACAGGGGGTCACGAGCAGTACTTC.

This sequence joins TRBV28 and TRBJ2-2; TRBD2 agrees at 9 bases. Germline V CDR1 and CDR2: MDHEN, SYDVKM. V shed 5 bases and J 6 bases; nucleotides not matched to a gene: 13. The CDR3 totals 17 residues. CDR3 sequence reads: CASSGGSGGGAPGELFF. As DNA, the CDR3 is TGTGCCAGCAGTGGCGGGAGTGGCGGGGGGGCGCCCGGGGAGCTGTTTTTT.

The CDR3 nucleotides are TGCAGTGCCCCGATACCAAACATTCAGTACTTC. This sequence encodes CSAPIPNIQYF. This chain links TRBV20-1 with TRBJ2-4; D is ambiguous. The germline CDR1 and CDR2 sequences are DFQATT and SNEGSKA (reference sequence). This CDR3 contains 11 residues. V was trimmed by 6 bases and J by 6 bases, leaving 9 bases between them.

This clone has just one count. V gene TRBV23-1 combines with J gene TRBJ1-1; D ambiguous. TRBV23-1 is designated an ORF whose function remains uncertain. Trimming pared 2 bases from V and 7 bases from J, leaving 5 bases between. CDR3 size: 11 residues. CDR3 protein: CASSQTFEAFF. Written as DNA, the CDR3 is TGCGCCAGCAGTCAAACCTTTGAAGCTTTCTTT.

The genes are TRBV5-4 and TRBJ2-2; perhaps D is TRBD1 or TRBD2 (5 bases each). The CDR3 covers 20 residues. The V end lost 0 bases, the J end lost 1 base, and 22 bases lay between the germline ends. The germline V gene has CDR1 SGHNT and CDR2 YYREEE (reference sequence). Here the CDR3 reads CASSLASEAIRDGNTGELFF. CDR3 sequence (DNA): TGTGCCAGCAGCTTGGCGAGCGAAGCGATCCGGGACGGGAACACCGGGGAGCTGTTTTTT.

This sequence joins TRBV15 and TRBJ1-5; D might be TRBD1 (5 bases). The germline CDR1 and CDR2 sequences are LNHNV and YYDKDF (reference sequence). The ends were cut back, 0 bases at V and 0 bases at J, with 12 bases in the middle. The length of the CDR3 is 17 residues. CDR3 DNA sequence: TGTGCCACCAGCAGAGATGGAGGGGCATATAGCAATCAGCCCCAGCATTTT. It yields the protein CATSRDGGAYSNQPQHF.

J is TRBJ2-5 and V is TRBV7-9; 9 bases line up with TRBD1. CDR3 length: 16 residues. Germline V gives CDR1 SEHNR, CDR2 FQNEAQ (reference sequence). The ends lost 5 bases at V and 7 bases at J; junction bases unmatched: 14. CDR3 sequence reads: CASSQEGDRVQRTQYF. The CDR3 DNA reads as TGTGCCAGCAGCCAAGAGGGGGACAGGGTCCAGCGGACCCAGTACTTC. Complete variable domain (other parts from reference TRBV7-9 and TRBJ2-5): DTGVSQNPRHKITKRGQNVTFRCDPISEHNRLYWYRQTLGQGPEFLTYFQNEAQLEKSRLLSDRFSAERPKGSFSTLEIQRTEQGDSAMYLCASSQEGDRVQRTQYFGPGTRLLVL.

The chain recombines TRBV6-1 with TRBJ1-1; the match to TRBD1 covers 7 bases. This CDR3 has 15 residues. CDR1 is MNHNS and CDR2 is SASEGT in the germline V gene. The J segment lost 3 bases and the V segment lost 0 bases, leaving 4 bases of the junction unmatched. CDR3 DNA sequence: TGTGCCAGCAGTGAAGCAGGGGGCTGGGACACTGAAGCTTTCTTT. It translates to CASSEAGGWDTEAFF.

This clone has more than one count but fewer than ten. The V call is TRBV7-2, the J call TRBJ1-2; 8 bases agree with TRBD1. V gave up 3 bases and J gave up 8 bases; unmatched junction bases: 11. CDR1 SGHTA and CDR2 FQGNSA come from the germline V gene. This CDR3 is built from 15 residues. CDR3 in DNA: TGTGCCAGCAGCTTCGGGACAGGTCAATTGGACGGCTACACCTTC. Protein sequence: CASSFGTGQLDGYTF.

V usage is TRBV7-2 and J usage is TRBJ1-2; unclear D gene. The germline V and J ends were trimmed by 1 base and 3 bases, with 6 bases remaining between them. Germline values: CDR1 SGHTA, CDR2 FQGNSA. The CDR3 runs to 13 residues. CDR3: CASSLEGHYGYTF. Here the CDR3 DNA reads TGTGCCAGCAGCTTAGAAGGGCACTATGGCTACACCTTC.

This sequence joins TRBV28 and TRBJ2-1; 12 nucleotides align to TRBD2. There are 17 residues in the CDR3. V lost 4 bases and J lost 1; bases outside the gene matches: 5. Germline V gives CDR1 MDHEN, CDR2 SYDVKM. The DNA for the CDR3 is TGTGCCAGCAGTTCTCCTAGCGGGGGGGTGTCCTACAATGAGCAGTTCTTC. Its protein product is CASSSPSGGVSYNEQFF.

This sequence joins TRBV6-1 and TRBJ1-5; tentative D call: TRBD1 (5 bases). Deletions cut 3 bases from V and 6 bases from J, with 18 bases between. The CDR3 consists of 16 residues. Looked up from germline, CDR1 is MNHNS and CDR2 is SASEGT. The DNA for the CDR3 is TGTGCCAGCAGTGAGCCAGGGATAGGCGCGGGTCAGCCCCAGCATTTT. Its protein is CASSEPGIGAGQPQHF.

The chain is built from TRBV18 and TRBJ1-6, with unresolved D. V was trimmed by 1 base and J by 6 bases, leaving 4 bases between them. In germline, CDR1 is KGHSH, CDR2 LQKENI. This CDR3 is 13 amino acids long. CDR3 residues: CASSPLGNSPLHF. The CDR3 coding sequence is TGTGCCAGCTCACCACTCGGTAATTCACCCCTCCACTTT.

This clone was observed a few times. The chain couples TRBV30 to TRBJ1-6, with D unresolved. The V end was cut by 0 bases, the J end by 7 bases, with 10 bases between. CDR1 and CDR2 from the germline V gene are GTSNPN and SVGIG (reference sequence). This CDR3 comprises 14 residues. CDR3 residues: CAWSVSMGNSPLHF. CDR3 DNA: TGTGCCTGGAGTGTATCCATGGGGAATTCACCCCTCCACTTT.

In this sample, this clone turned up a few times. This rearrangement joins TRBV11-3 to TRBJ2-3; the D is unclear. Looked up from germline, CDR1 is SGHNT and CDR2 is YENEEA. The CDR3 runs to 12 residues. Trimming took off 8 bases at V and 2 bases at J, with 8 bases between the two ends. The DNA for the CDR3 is TGTGCCAGCTCCAAGTACACAGATACGCAGTATTTT. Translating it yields CASSKYTDTQYF.